Listed below are T cell receptor beta chains from one sample, sequenced in a study of blood T cell repertoires in COVID-19. This table comes from immunoSEQ multiplex PCR, and its TCRdb copy is limited to in-frame clones, with some not included. The sample includes 95,000 to 150,000 clones, around 80% of them seen just once. Sequenced sample: peripheral blood. These receptors were obtained from a woman aged 50 to 60 with acute or convalescent COVID-19. Both conserved end residues are part of each CDR3. The order of the fields is V gene, clone size, J gene, D gene, CDR3 protein, CDR3 DNA. D genes are given only for firm matches. Only some rows state a clone size, as once, few, many or a class for expanded clones.

>TRBV3-1/TRBV3-2|.|TRBJ2-5|.
CASSFYRETQYF
TGTGCCAGCAGCTTTTACAGGGAGACCCAGTACTTC
>TRBV5-1|.|TRBJ2-2|.
CASSPPWPGELFF
TGCGCCAGCAGCCCCCCCTGGCCCGGGGAGCTGTTTTTT
>TRBV13|.|TRBJ2-3|.
CASSLGGVTDTQYF
TGTGCCAGCAGCTTAGGAGGGGTCACAGATACGCAGTATTTT
>TRBV7-8|.|TRBJ1-1|.
CASSFDNFNTEAFF
TGTGCCAGCAGCTTTGACAATTTTAACACTGAAGCTTTCTTT
>TRBV18|.|TRBJ1-2|TRBD1
CASSQQGDYGYTF
TGTGCCAGCTCACAACAGGGGGACTATGGCTACACCTTC
>TRBV5-6|.|TRBJ2-3|TRBD2
CASSRTSGGAIDTQYF
TGTGCCAGCAGCCGGACTAGCGGGGGGGCGATAGATACGCAGTATTTT
>TRBV24-1|.|TRBJ2-1|TRBD2
CATSDLGGENNEQFF
TGTGCCACCAGTGATTTGGGGGGGGAAAACAATGAGCAGTTCTTC
>TRBV28|.|TRBJ2-7|TRBD2
CASSLSPQQFIYASGRSHEQYF
TGTGCCAGCAGTTTATCCCCCCAGCAGTTTATATATGCTAGCGGGAGAAGCCACGAGCAGTACTTC
>TRBV5-1|.|TRBJ1-1|TRBD1
CASRPGQQNTEAFF
TGCGCCAGCAGACCGGGACAGCAGAACACTGAAGCTTTCTTT
>TRBV7-9|.|TRBJ1-6|.
CASRDSLNSPLHF
TGTGCCAGCAGGGACAGCTTAAATTCACCCCTCCACTTT
>TRBV20-1|.|TRBJ2-5|.
CSWADSETQYF
TGCAGCTGGGCGGACTCCGAGACCCAGTACTTC
>TRBV6-5|once|TRBJ2-3|TRBD1
CASSPRGQGPGTQYF
TGTGCCAGCAGCCCGCGAGGACAGGGGCCAGGAACGCAGTATTTT
>TRBV27|.|TRBJ1-6|.
CASSPSRPGWISPLHF
TGTGCCAGCAGTCCATCCCGGCCAGGTTGGATTTCACCCCTCCACTTT
>TRBV2|.|TRBJ2-3|.
CASSDRSGGTDTQYF
TGTGCCAGCAGTGACAGGTCCGGGGGCACAGATACGCAGTATTTT
>TRBV5-5|.|TRBJ2-4|.
CASSFGGVAKNIQYF
TGTGCCAGCAGCTTCGGCGGAGTAGCCAAAAACATTCAGTACTTC
>TRBV10-3|.|TRBJ2-1|TRBD1
CAIRSADRDFEQFF
TGTGCCATCCGGTCCGCGGACAGGGATTTTGAGCAGTTCTTC
>TRBV7-6|.|TRBJ2-3|.
CASSLGYSGTQYF
TGTGCCAGCAGCTTAGGGTATTCGGGTACGCAGTATTTT
>TRBV4-1|.|TRBJ1-2|TRBD1
CASSLRSTGAGNYGYTF
TGCGCCAGCAGCCTGAGATCGACAGGGGCTGGCAACTATGGCTACACCTTC
>TRBV3-1/TRBV3-2|.|TRBJ2-7|.
CASSQDTSEQYF
TGTGCCAGCAGCCAAGATACGAGCGAGCAGTACTTC
>TRBV28|.|TRBJ2-2|TRBD2
CASSRPPGLAGELFF
TGTGCCAGCAGTCGCCCCCCAGGACTAGCCGGGGAGCTGTTTTTT
>TRBV5-6|.|TRBJ1-1|TRBD1
CASSLGPTGANTEAFF
TGTGCCAGCAGCTTAGGCCCTACAGGGGCGAACACTGAAGCTTTCTTT
>TRBV5-8|few|TRBJ1-5|TRBD1
CASTTDGTGHQPQHF
TGTGCCAGCACTACCGACGGGACAGGCCATCAGCCCCAGCATTTT
>TRBV5-6|.|TRBJ1-1|.
CASSLAAGNLNTEAFF
TGTGCCAGCAGCTTGGCGGCAGGCAACTTGAACACTGAAGCTTTCTTT
>TRBV11-1|.|TRBJ2-1|.
CASSSGTWAYNEQFF
TGTGCCAGCAGTTCCGGGACTTGGGCTTACAATGAGCAGTTCTTC
>TRBV10-1|.|TRBJ2-3|.
CASSSGAANTDTQYF
TGCGCCAGCTCCTCGGGAGCGGCGAACACAGATACGCAGTATTTT
>TRBV3-1/TRBV3-2|.|TRBJ1-6|TRBD1
CASSQFLTGTGLNSPLHF
TGTGCCAGCAGCCAATTCCTCACCGGGACAGGGCTAAATTCACCCCTCCACTTT
>TRBV27|.|TRBJ2-5|TRBD2
CARPGLAGENQETQYF
TGTGCCAGACCGGGACTAGCGGGGGAGAACCAAGAGACCCAGTACTTC
>TRBV5-1|.|TRBJ2-1|TRBD2
CASSRTSGISSVGNEQFF
TGCGCCAGCAGTCGTACTAGCGGGATCTCTAGCGTCGGCAATGAGCAGTTCTTC
>TRBV15|.|TRBJ2-5|.
CATSTYQGGVGETQYF
TGTGCCACCAGCACCTATCAGGGGGGCGTTGGAGAGACCCAGTACTTC
>TRBV6-2/TRBV6-3|once|TRBJ1-5|.
CASSYALGGADNQPQHF
TGTGCCAGCAGTTACGCCCTCGGGGGAGCCGACAATCAGCCCCAGCATTTT
>TRBV30|.|TRBJ1-2|.
CAWDPGRQGGYTF
TGTGCCTGGGATCCCGGACGGCAGGGTGGCTACACCTTC
>TRBV19|.|TRBJ1-1|TRBD1
CASNKLGTGHMNTEAFF
TGTGCCAGTAATAAGTTAGGGACAGGCCACATGAACACTGAAGCTTTCTTT
>TRBV4-2|.|TRBJ1-5|TRBD1
CASSPDREVGQPQHF
TGTGCCAGCAGCCCAGACAGGGAAGTCGGCCAGCCCCAGCATTTT
>TRBV2|.|TRBJ2-1|.
CASSLQDTSYNEQFF
TGTGCCAGCAGCCTCCAGGACACCTCCTACAATGAGCAGTTCTTC